The 22 T cell receptor beta chains presented below share a single source sample, sequenced in a study of metastatic and nonmetastatic thyroid tumors. Until they underwent thyroid surgery, no patient had received any treatment. TCRdb reanalyzed the PCR reads via MiXCR. Here the sample spans over 25,000 clones, about 15% being singletons. Sequencing used blood. These receptors were obtained from a female donor with papillary thyroid cancer or a benign thyroid nodule (not recorded which). Some clones in this sample may be carry-over from other donors' samples.

This clone has a count of ten or more. The J gene is TRBJ1-1, the V gene TRBV20-1; 9 nucleotides line up with TRBD1. Germline CDR1 DFQATT, CDR2 SNEGSKA (reference sequence). The trim removed 0 bases at V and 0 bases at J, leaving 2 bases unmatched. The CDR3 covers 15 residues. CDR3 sequence: CSARDRQGVNTEAFF. CDR3 nucleotide sequence: TGCAGTGCTAGAGATAGACAGGGGGTGAACACTGAAGCTTTCTTT.

This clone has just a few counts. The V gene is TRBV12-3 or TRBV12-4, the J gene TRBJ2-2; TRBD2 agrees at 8 bases. The CDR3 contains 15 residues. V lost 2 bases to trimming and J lost 7 bases; unmatched junction nucleotides: 6. The CDR3 region has the DNA TGTGCCAGCAGTTTAACCAGCGGGAGTATCGGGGAGCTGTTTTTT. Its translation is CASSLTSGSIGELFF.

This clone was counted between two and nine times. This chain uses TRBV3-1 with TRBJ2-7, with D unclear. Germline assignment: CDR1 LGHDT and CDR2 YNNKEL (reference sequence). Trimming removed 1 base at V and 7 bases at J, with 8 bases between. This CDR3 spans 12 amino acids. The CDR3 here is CASSQAVGEQYF. In nucleotides, the CDR3 is TGTGCCAGCAGCCAAGCGGTGGGAGAGCAGTACTTC.

This clone has at least ten counts. The chain combines TRBV6-5 with TRBJ2-7, with D unresolved. The germline V and J ends were trimmed by 3 bases and 2 bases, with 8 bases remaining between them. The CDR3 totals 13 residues. Germline assignment: CDR1 MNHEY and CDR2 SVGAGI. CDR3 protein: CASSYTPTYEQYF. CDR3 DNA sequence: TGTGCCAGCAGTTATACTCCGACCTACGAGCAGTACTTC.

The V call is TRBV5-4, the J call TRBJ2-1; D is possibly TRBD2 (6 bases). This CDR3 has 13 amino acids. Germline lookup yields CDR1 SGHNT and CDR2 YYREEE (reference sequence). Trimming removed 1 base from V and 9 bases from J, with 11 bases in between. The CDR3 loop reads CASSLSSAGEQFF. The CDR3 DNA reads as TGTGCCAGCAGCTTGTCTAGCGCGGGTGAGCAGTTCTTC.

The chain links TRBV30 to TRBJ2-7; maybe TRBD1 (5 bases). Per the germline V gene, CDR1 is GTSNPN and CDR2 is SVGIG (reference sequence). The CDR3 totals 11 residues. Trimming removed 1 base from V and 6 bases from J, with 7 bases in between. The DNA for the CDR3 is TGTGCCTGGAGTGGACAGAGCGAGCAGTACTTC. Protein sequence: CAWSGQSEQYF.

This clone occurred many times. V gene TRBV7-6 combines with J gene TRBJ2-2; a possible D gene is TRBD1 (7 bases). The germline gives CDR1 SGHVS, CDR2 FNYEAQ. V was pared by 5 bases and J by 1 base, with 14 bases between. This CDR3 is 16 amino acids long. CDR3 coding DNA: TGTGCCAGCAGCCCCCAGGGGGGAAGGAACACCGGGGAGCTGTTTTTT. Residues: CASSPQGGRNTGELFF.

The sample holds many counts of this clone. The sample holds other DNA sequences that translate to the same CDR3. The V and J genes are TRBV11-2 and TRBJ2-7, with a possible D match to TRBD2 (5 bases). From germline, CDR1 is SGHAT and CDR2 FQNNGV. Deletions cut 4 bases from V and 7 bases from J, with 23 bases between. There are 16 residues in the CDR3. The CDR3 DNA is TGTGCCAGCAGCTCCCCGCTCGAGGGTTCGGGAAGGGAGCAGTACTTC. Its protein product is CASSSPLEGSGREQYF.

This clone occurred many times. The chain combines TRBV9 with TRBJ2-1, with TRBD1 matching 7 bases. The CDR3 is 14 amino acids. V trimming: 4 bases; J trimming: 8 bases; junction bases outside the gene matches: 9. Germline CDR1 and CDR2: SGDLS and YYNGEE. The CDR3 coding sequence is TGTGCCAGCAGCCTACAACAGGGGACCGATGAGCAGTTCTTC. Residues: CASSLQQGTDEQFF.

This clone was counted many times. The chain's CDR3 is CASSPRGGALYNEQFF. CDR3 nucleotides: TGCGCCAGCAGCCCCCGTGGGGGGGCCCTCTACAATGAGCAGTTCTTC. V usage is TRBV4-3 and J usage is TRBJ2-1, with D possibly being TRBD2 (7 bases). The CDR3 extends over 16 amino acids. Germline V gives CDR1 LGHNA, CDR2 YSLEER. V lost 4 bases to trimming and J lost 3 bases, with 16 bases between them.

This clone was counted ten times or more. This sequence joins TRBV11-2 and TRBJ1-1, with 8 bases aligning to TRBD1. This CDR3 contains 14 residues. J gave up 6 bases and V 5 bases, and 8 bases lay outside the gene matches. Looked up from germline, CDR1 is SGHAT and CDR2 is FQNNGV. The CDR3 DNA reads TGTGCCAGCAGCGTGACAGGGGAGGGGGCTGAAGCTTTCTTT. As protein: CASSVTGEGAEAFF.

This clone came up many times. The DNA of the CDR3 is TGTGCCAGTAGTCCACGGACTACTCAGGCAGATACGCAGTATTTT. Its protein product is CASSPRTTQADTQYF. The chain links TRBV19 to TRBJ2-3, with a tentative D call TRBD2 (6 bases). Germline V gene data show CDR1 as LNHDA and CDR2 as SQIVND (reference sequence). CDR3 size: 15 residues. The V and J ends lost 5 bases and 4 bases respectively, with 16 bases between them.

This clone was counted ten times or more. Additional DNA sequences in this sample encode the identical CDR3. This chain connects TRBV6-1 to TRBJ1-2, with D perhaps matching TRBD1 (5 bases). The germline V gene encodes CDR1 MNHNS and CDR2 SASEGT. V lost 5 bases, J lost 5 bases, and 12 bases lay in between. The CDR3 length is 13 residues. The CDR3 spells CASSSGPYYGYTF. The CDR3 DNA follows: TGTGCCAGCAGTTCGGGGCCCTATTATGGCTACACCTTC.

The table lists this clone with a few counts. A read error is possible here, since a much larger clone lies one base away. The same CDR3 can be traced to other DNA sequences in this sample. V is TRBV2 and J is TRBJ2-3; 8 bases line up with TRBD2. V was pared by 8 bases and J by 5 bases, with 9 bases of the junction left unmatched. The CDR3 contains 14 residues. Germline CDR1 is SNHLY and CDR2 is FYNNEI. DNA for the CDR3: TGTGCCAGCCGGCAAGCGGGAGTTAAAGATACGCAGTATTTT. Its protein is CASRQAGVKDTQYF.

This clone was seen at least ten times. The rearrangement uses TRBV10-3 and TRBJ2-1; 11 nucleotides align to TRBD2. Trimming cost V 2 bases and J 6 bases; bases outside gene matches: 3. The CDR3 runs to 15 residues. CDR1 and CDR2 from the germline V gene are ENHRY and SYGVKD. The CDR3 loop is CAISETGTSGNEQFF. Here the CDR3 DNA reads TGTGCCATCAGTGAGACCGGGACTAGCGGCAATGAGCAGTTCTTC.

This clone was seen only a few times. The chain recombines TRBV27 with TRBJ2-1; D call uncertain. With 6 bases removed from V and 4 bases from J, the gap between germline ends came to 19 bases. The CDR3 loop spans 16 amino acids. Germline V gene data show CDR1 as MNHEY and CDR2 as SMNVEV (reference sequence). CDR3 DNA: TGTGCCAGCAGGCGAGAAGCTGCGGTCACGTACAATGAGCAGTTCTTC. This sequence encodes CASRREAAVTYNEQFF.

This clone is medium-sized. The CDR3 DNA reads TGCAGTGCTAGTAAGGGTTCGGTTGACTACGAGCAGTACTTC. This sequence encodes CSASKGSVDYEQYF. The chain employs TRBV20-1 and TRBJ2-7; D not resolved. Trimming took off 3 bases at V and 3 bases at J, with 15 bases between the two ends. The CDR3 is 14 residues long. CDR1 is DFQATT, CDR2 SNEGSKA, per germline (reference sequence).

This clone was detected ten times or more. The V gene is TRBV7-9, the J gene TRBJ2-1; D unresolved. The germline gives CDR1 SEHNR, CDR2 FQNEAQ (reference sequence). This CDR3 has 12 residues. The ends were cut back, 3 bases at V and 13 bases at J, with 13 bases in the middle. This CDR3 reads CASSFIMALQFF. For the CDR3, the DNA is TGTGCCAGCAGCTTTATTATGGCCCTCCAGTTCTTC.

This clone was seen just once. The gene calls are TRBV11-2 and TRBJ2-7; 11 nucleotides match TRBD2. Germline CDR1 SGHAT, CDR2 FQNNGV. This CDR3 has 15 amino acids. After removal of 4 bases from V and 5 bases from J, the junction contained 7 bases not matched to a gene. The DNA for the CDR3 is TGTGCCAGCAGCTCGCCTAGCGGGAGGCCGGACGAGCAGTACTTC. It codes for CASSSPSGRPDEQYF.

In this sample, this clone is medium-sized (0.01 to 0.1%). This chain links TRBV5-1 with TRBJ1-2, with 11 bases matching TRBD1. Trimming cost V 4 bases and J 6 bases; bases outside gene matches: 5. CDR1 and CDR2 from the germline V gene are SGHRS and YFSETQ. The CDR3 spans 14 residues. In DNA form, the CDR3 reads TGCGCCAGCAGCCCGGACAGGGGGCGGGATGGCTACACCTTC. Translation gives CASSPDRGRDGYTF.

CDR3: CASSLTSGGADTQYF. The CDR3 nucleotides are TGTGCCAGCAGCCTCACTAGCGGGGGGGCAGATACGCAGTATTTT. The chain employs TRBV6-2 or TRBV6-3 and TRBJ2-3; the match to TRBD2 covers 13 bases. Trimming cost V 6 bases and J 4 bases; bases outside gene matches: 4. The CDR3 totals 15 residues. Germline loops: CDR1 MNHEY, CDR2 SVGEGT.

The J gene is TRBJ1-2, the V gene TRBV19, with TRBD1 matching 10 bases. Germline CDR1 LNHDA, CDR2 SQIVND (reference sequence). The CDR3 totals 19 residues. J was trimmed by 0 bases and V by 2 bases; bases with no gene match: 12. The CDR3 DNA reads TGTGCCAGTAGTATACTACGCGGGACAGGGGTTGTAGCTAACTATGGCTACACCTTC. Translating gives CASSILRGTGVVANYGYTF. The whole variable domain, remainder taken from reference TRBV19 and TRBJ1-2, is DGGITQSPKYLFRKEGQNVTLSCEQNLNHDAMYWYRQDPGQGLRLIYYSQIVNDFQKGDIAEGYSVSREKKESFPLTVTSAQKNPTAFYLCASSILRGTGVVANYGYTFGSGTRLTVV.